This T cell receptor (beta chain) was documented in a study of T cell repertoires in cytomegalovirus infection. On the study more broadly: The authors relied on CMV epitopes, both recently identified HLA-C-restricted and well-studied HLA-B-restricted. Carrying CMV and the relevant HLA type showed in public TCR beta signatures.

This clonotype was observed a few times. Its target is unknown. The CDR3 covers 14 residues. Germline loops: CDR1 MGHRA, CDR2 YSYEKL. V gave up 3 bases and J gave up 5 bases, with 10 bases separating them. Whole-study results and caveats: Clonotype analysis showed dominance of the ex vivo response by HLA-C-restricted CMV-specific TCR beta clonotypes.

Each CDR3 protein gets one entry after TCRdb re-called the reads with MiXCR. Seen here are approximately 770,000 distinct CDR3 sequences, about 29% observed once, and the top ten hold around 13%. The sequences come from cultured CD8+ T cells from PBMCs, collected from culture after CMV antigen stimulation. The sequence was collected from a human donor in good health (CMV status not recorded). Some clones in this sample may be carry-over from other donors' samples. The V gene is TRBV4-1, the J gene TRBJ2-2; a possible D gene is TRBD1 (6 bases). The CDR3 DNA sequence: TGCGCCAGCAGCCAGGCCAGGGGAACCGGGGAGCTGTTTTTT. Translating gives CASSQARGTGELFF.